These T cell receptor beta chains were read from a single sample in a study of read filtering for tumor transcriptome and immune sequencing. TCRdb called the reads again in MiXCR, with one record for every CDR3 protein. The sample lists 8,900 or so distinct CDR3 sequences, roughly 15% occurring once. Input material: a population of CD138-negative cells sorted from bone marrow. These receptors originate from a donor over 35 with multiple myeloma. Each CDR3 is given with its conserved first and last residue. The order of the fields is CDR3 protein, CDR3 DNA, D gene, clone size, J gene, V gene. A D gene is named only where the DNA matches it firmly. The listing skips clone size in some rows; elsewhere it reads once, few, many or a size class.

CASSFGGKDYTF,TGTGCCAGCTCCTTTGGCGGGAAGGACTACACCTTC,NA,many,TRBJ1-2,TRBV5-6
CAWNQGKETQYF,TGTGCCTGGAACCAGGGGAAAGAGACCCAGTACTTC,NA,NA,TRBJ2-5,TRBV30
CASSRKTTSGKSSYNEQFF,TGTGCCAGCAGCCGAAAAACGACTAGCGGTAAAAGCTCCTACAATGAGCAGTTCTTC,TRBD2,NA,TRBJ2-1,TRBV11-3
CASIQEMDFLTGELFF,TGTGCCAGCATCCAAGAGATGGACTTTTTAACCGGGGAGCTGTTTTTT,NA,medium-sized,TRBJ2-2,TRBV7-9
CASSPSLGTGGHEQYF,TGTGCCAGCAGTCCATCCTTGGGGACAGGGGGCCACGAGCAGTACTTC,TRBD1,many,TRBJ2-7,TRBV27
CASSPTFSYEQYF,TGTGCCAGCAGCCCCACCTTCTCCTACGAGCAGTACTTC,NA,medium-sized,TRBJ2-7,TRBV11-2
CATREEDANEQFF,TGTGCCACCAGGGAAGAGGACGCCAATGAGCAGTTCTTC,NA,many,TRBJ2-1,TRBV24-1
CAGGTGSETIAEQYF,TGTGCCGGTGGGACAGGGAGTGAAACGATCGCCGAGCAGTACTTC,TRBD1,many,TRBJ2-7,TRBV30
CSAGGPSTDTQYF,TGCAGTGCGGGGGGGCCTAGCACAGATACGCAGTATTTT,NA,many,TRBJ2-3,TRBV20-1
CATSDGLADSYNEQFF,TGTGCCACCAGTGATGGACTAGCGGACTCCTACAATGAGCAGTTCTTC,TRBD2,medium-sized,TRBJ2-1,TRBV24-1
CASSPDRVEGYEQYF,TGCGCCAGCAGCCCCGACAGGGTAGAAGGGTACGAGCAGTACTTC,TRBD1,many,TRBJ2-7,TRBV5-1
CASSFPGELFF,TGTGCCAGCAGCTTCCCCGGGGAGCTGTTTTTT,NA,medium-sized,TRBJ2-2,TRBV7-2
CASRDQVSNQPQHF,TGTGCCAGCAGGGACCAGGTTAGCAATCAGCCCCAGCATTTT,NA,many,TRBJ1-5,TRBV6-1
CARSYSMGPGRNQPQHF,TGTGCCAGAAGTTACTCGATGGGGCCGGGGCGCAATCAGCCCCAGCATTTT,NA,NA,TRBJ1-5,TRBV6-2/TRBV6-3
CASSQEASQHF,TGTGCCAGCAGTCAAGAGGCGTCCCAGCATTTT,NA,many,TRBJ1-5,TRBV28
CASSLPGAGETQYF,TGCGCCAGCAGCTTACCGGGGGCCGGGGAGACCCAGTACTTC,NA,many,TRBJ2-5,TRBV5-1